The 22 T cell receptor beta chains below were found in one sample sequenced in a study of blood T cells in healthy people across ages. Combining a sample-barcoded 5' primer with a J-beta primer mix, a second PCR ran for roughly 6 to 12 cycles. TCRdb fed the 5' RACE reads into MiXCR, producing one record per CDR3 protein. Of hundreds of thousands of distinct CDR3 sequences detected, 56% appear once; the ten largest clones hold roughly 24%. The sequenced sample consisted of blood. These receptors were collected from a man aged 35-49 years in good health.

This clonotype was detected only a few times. As DNA, the CDR3 is TGCAGTGCAACTCCGGGGGGAGGATTCTACAATGAGCAGTTCTTC. This gives the protein CSATPGGGFYNEQFF. The J gene is TRBJ2-1, the V gene TRBV20-1; 7 bases fit TRBD2. Germline loops: CDR1 DFQATT, CDR2 SNEGSKA (reference sequence). The CDR3 extends over 15 amino acids. V gave up 6 bases and J gave up 3 bases; unmatched junction bases: 11.

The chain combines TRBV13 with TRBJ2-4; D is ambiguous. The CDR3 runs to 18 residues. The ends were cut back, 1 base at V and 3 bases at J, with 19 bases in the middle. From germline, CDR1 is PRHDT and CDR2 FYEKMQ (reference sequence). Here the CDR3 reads CASSLAVGQRTIKNIQYF. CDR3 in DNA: TGTGCCAGCAGCTTAGCGGTTGGGCAGAGAACAATCAAAAACATTCAGTACTTC.

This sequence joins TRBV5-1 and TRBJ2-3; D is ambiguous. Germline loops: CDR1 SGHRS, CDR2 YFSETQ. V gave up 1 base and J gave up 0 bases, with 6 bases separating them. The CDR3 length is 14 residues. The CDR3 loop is CASSLSQSTDTQYF. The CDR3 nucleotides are TGCGCCAGCAGCTTGTCTCAGAGCACAGATACGCAGTATTTT.

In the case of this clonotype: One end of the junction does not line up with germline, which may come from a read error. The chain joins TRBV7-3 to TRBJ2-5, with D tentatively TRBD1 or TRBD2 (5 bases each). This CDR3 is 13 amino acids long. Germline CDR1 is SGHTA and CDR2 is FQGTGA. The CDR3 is CASRRGRQGTQYF. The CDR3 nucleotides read TGTGCCAGCAGAAGGGGACGCCAAGGGACCCAGTACTTC.

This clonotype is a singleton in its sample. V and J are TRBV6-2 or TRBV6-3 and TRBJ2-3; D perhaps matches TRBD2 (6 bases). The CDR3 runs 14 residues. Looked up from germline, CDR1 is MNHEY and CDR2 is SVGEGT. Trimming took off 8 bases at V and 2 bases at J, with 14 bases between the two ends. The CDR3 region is CASCERVNTDTQYF. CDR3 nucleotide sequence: TGTGCCAGCTGTGAGCGGGTAAACACAGATACGCAGTATTTT.

This CDR3 is CASSRSPPCGYTF. In DNA form, the CDR3 reads TGCGCCAGCAGTCGAAGTCCCCCATGTGGCTACACCTTC. The rearrangement links TRBV10-2 to TRBJ1-2; unclear D gene. V lost 5 bases and J lost 7, with 14 bases in between. The germline V gene encodes CDR1 WSHSY and CDR2 SAAADI. The CDR3 loop spans 13 amino acids.

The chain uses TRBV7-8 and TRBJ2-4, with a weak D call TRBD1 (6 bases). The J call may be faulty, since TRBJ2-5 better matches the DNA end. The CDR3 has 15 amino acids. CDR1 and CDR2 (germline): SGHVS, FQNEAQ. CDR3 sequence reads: CASSLFGQGRETQYF. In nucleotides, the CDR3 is TGTGCCAGCAGCTTATTCGGGCAGGGGAGAGAGACCCAGTACTTC.

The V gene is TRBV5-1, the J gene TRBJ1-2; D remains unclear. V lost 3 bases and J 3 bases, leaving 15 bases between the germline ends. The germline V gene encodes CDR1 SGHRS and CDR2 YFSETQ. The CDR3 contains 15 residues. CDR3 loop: CASSSGQTGDYGYTF. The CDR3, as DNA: TGCGCCAGCAGCTCGGGCCAGACCGGGGACTATGGCTACACCTTC.

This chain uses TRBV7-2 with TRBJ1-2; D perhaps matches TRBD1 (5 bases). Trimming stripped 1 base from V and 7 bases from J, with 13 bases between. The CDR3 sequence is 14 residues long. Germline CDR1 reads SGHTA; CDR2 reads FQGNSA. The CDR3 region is CASSLVRGTGGYTF. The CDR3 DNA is TGTGCCAGCAGCTTAGTGCGGGGCACCGGTGGCTACACCTTC.

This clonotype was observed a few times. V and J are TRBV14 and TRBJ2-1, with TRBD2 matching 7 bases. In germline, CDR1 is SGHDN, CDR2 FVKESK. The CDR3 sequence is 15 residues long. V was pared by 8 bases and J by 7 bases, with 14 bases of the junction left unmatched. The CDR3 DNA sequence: TGTGCCAGCGACCCTCGAGGACTAGGGTCAAATGAGCAGTTCTTC. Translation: CASDPRGLGSNEQFF.

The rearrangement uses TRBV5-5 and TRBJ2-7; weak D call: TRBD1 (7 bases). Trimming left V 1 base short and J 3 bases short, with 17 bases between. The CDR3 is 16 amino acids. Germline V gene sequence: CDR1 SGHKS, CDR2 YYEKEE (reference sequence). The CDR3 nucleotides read TGTGCCAGCAGCTTGAACCCCTCAGGGGGGATCTACGAGCAGTACTTC. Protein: CASSLNPSGGIYEQYF.

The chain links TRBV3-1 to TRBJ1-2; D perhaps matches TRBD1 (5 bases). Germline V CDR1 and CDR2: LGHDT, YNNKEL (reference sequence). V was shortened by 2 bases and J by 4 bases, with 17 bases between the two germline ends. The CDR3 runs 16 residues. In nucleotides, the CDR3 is TGTGCCAGCAGCCAAACCAGGGACGGTGAAGGCTATGGCTACACCTTC. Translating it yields CASSQTRDGEGYGYTF.

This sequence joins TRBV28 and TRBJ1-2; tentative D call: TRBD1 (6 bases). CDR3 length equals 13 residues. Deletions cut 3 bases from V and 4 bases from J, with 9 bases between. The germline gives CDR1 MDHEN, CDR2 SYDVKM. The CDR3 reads CASSFLQGYGYTF. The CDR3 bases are TGTGCCAGCAGTTTTTTACAGGGCTATGGCTACACCTTC.

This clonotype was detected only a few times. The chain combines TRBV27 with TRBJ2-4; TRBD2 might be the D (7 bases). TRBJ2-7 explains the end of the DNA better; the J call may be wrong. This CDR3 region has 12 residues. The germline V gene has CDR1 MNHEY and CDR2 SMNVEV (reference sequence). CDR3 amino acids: CARYREGYEQYF. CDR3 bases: TGTGCCAGGTACAGGGAGGGATACGAGCAGTACTTC.

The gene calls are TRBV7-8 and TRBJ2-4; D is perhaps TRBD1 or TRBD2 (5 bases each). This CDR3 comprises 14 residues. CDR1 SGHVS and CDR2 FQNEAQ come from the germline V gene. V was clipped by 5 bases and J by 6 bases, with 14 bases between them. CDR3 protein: CASSRSEGTNIQYF. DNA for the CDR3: TGTGCCAGCAGCCGCAGTGAAGGGACAAACATTCAGTACTTC.

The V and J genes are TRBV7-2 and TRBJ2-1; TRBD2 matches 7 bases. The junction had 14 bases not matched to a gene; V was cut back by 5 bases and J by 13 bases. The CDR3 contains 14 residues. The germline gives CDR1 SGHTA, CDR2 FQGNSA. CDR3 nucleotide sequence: TGTGCCAGCAGCCGGGACTATAGCCAAGAGACCCAGTTCTTC. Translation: CASSRDYSQETQFF. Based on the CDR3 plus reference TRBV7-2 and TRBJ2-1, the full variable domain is GAGVSQSPSNKVTEKGKDVELRCDPISGHTALYWYRQSLGQGLEFLIYFQGNSAPDKSGLPSDRFSAERTGGSVSTLTIQRTQQEDSAVYLCASSRDYSQETQFFGPGTRLTVL.

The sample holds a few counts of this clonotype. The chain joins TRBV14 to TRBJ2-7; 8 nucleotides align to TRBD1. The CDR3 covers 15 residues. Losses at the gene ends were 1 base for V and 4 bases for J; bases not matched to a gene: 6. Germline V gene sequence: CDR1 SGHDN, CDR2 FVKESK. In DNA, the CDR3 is TGTGCCAGCAGCCAAGGACAGGGGTTTGTATACGAGCAGTACTTC. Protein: CASSQGQGFVYEQYF.

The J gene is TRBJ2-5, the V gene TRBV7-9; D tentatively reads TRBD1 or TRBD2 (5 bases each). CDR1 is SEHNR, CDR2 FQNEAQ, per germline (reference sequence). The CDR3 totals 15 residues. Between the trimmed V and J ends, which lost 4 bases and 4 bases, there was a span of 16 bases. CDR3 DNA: TGTGCCAGCAGCTCCAAACTAGTGGGGCTAGAGACCCAGTACTTC. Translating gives CASSSKLVGLETQYF. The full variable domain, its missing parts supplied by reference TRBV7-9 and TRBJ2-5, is DTGVSQNPRHKITKRGQNVTFRCDPISEHNRLYWYRQTLGQGPEFLTYFQNEAQLEKSRLLSDRFSAERPKGSFSTLEIQRTEQGDSAMYLCASSSKLVGLETQYFGPGTRLLVL.

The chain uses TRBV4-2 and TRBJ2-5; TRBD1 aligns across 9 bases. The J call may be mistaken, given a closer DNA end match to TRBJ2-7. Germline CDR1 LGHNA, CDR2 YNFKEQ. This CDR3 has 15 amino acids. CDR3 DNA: TGTGCCAGCAGCCACCCACAGGGGGCGTTAAACGAGCAGTACTTC. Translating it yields CASSHPQGALNEQYF.

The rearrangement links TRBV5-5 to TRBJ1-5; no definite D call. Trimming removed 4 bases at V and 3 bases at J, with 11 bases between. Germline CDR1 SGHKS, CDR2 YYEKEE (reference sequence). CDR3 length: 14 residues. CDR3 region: CASSLDVHNQPQHF. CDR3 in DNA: TGTGCCAGCAGCCTAGACGTACACAATCAGCCCCAGCATTTT.

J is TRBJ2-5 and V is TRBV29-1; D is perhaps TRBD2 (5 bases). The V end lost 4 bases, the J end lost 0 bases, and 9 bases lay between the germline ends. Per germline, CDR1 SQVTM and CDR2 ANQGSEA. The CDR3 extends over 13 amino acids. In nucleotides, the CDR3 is TGCAGCGTTGTCAGGACTGACCAAGAGACCCAGTACTTC. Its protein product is CSVVRTDQETQYF.

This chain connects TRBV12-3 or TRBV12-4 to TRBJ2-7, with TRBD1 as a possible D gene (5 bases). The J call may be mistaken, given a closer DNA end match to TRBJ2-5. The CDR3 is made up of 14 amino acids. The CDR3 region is CASSVDSGRETQYF. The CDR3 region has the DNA TGTGCCAGCAGTGTGGATTCAGGGCGAGAGACCCAGTACTTC.